The present entry profiles one T cell receptor beta chain with its context. No antigen is known for it. Trimming took off 6 bases at V and 4 bases at J, with 15 bases between the two ends. This CDR3 is built from 15 residues. Germline V lookup: CDR1 SGHTA, CDR2 FQGNSA. This entry is derived from a study of monozygotic twins with cystic fibrosis. Study-wide background: With roughly 16 PCR cycles, barcoded libraries came from 2.5 to 3.5 micrograms of fragmented DNA.

Sequencing used immunoSEQ multiplex PCR; TCRdb keeps in-frame clones, though not all of them. The sample has 7,100 or so clones, about 94% seen once. Findings of the study overall: In 13 of 16 pairs, V gene usage was closest to the co-twin's. Unrelated CF individuals shared fewer identical clonotypes than monozygotic CF twins. The repertoire was suggested to be naive-dominated, clonality median around 0.0095.

The V call is TRBV7-2, the J call TRBJ2-2; D is perhaps TRBD2 (6 bases). Input material: blood. This receptor was taken from a boy aged 2 to 9 with cystic fibrosis. This CDR3 is CASRFRGSVTGELFF. CDR3 sequence (DNA): TGTGCCAGCAGATTTCGGGGGAGCGTCACCGGGGAGCTGTTTTTT.